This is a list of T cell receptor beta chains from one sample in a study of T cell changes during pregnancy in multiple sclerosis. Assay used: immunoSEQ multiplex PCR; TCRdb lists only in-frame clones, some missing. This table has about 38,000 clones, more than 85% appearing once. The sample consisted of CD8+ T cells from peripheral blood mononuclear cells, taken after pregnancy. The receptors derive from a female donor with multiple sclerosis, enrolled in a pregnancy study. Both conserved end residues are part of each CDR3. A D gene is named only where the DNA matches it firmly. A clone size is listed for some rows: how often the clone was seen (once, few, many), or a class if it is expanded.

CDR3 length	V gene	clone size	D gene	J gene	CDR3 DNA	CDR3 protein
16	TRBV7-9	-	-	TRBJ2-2	TGTGCCAGCAGCCTGGTGTTGGCAGGGGATAAGGGGGAGCTGTTTTTT	CASSLVLAGDKGELFF
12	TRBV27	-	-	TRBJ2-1	TGTGCCAGCACCGGAGGAGGGGATGAGCAGTTCTTC	CASTGGGDEQFF
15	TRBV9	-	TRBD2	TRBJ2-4	TGTGCCAGCAGCGTCGGCGGGAGTGGGACAAACATTCAGTACTTC	CASSVGGSGTNIQYF
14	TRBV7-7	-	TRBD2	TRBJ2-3	TGTGCCAGCAGCTCAGGACTAGCGGAAGATACGCAGTATTTT	CASSSGLAEDTQYF
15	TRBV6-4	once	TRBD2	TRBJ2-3	TGTGCCAGCAGGGCAGGACTAGACCGCACAGATACGCAGTATTTT	CASRAGLDRTDTQYF
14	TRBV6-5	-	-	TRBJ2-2	TGTGCCAGCAGTTACTATAGTGGCACCGGGGAGCTGTTTTTT	CASSYYSGTGELFF
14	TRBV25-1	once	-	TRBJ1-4	TGTGCCAGCAGTGAATTGATCAGTAATGAAAAACTGTTTTTT	CASSELISNEKLFF
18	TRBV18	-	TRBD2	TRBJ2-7	TGTGCCAGCTCACCCCTTCCAGCGGGAGGGCCAATTCCGCGGGAGCAGTACTTC	CASSPLPAGGPIPREQYF
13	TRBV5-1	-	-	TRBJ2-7	TGCGCCAGCAGCTTCGGCAGGGGATACGAGCAGTACTTC	CASSFGRGYEQYF
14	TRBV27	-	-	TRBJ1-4	TGTGCCAGCAGTTCCCCTGCGACTAATGAAAAACTGTTTTTT	CASSSPATNEKLFF
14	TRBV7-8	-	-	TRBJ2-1	TGTGCCAGCAGCTTAGAGGGGCCCTACAATGAGCAGTTCTTC	CASSLEGPYNEQFF
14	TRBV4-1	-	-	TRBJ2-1	TGCGCCAGCAGCCAAGATATTGGGGGCCCGGCGGGGTTCTTC	CASSQDIGGPAGFF
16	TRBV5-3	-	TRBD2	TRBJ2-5	TGTGCCAGAGAGGGGCCTAGCGGGCTGTACCAAGAGACCCAGTACTTC	CAREGPSGLYQETQYF
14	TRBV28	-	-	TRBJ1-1	TGTGCCAGCAGTTTCGGACAGAGGAACACTGAAGCTTTCTTT	CASSFGQRNTEAFF
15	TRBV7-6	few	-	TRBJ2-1	TGTGCCAGCAGCTTTGAGGCGGGCCCCTACAATGAGCAGTTCTTC	CASSFEAGPYNEQFF
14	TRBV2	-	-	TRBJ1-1	TGTGCCAGCAGTGGCGGCGGCGAAAACACTGAAGCTTTCTTT	CASSGGGENTEAFF
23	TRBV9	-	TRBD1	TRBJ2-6	TGTGCCAGCAGCGTAGGTCCCGCGCCGGGGACAGGGAGGGATGGGGCCGGGGCCAACGTCCTGACTTTC	CASSVGPAPGTGRDGAGANVLTF
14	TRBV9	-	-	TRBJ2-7	TGTGCCAGCAGCGTTGGGGGGAGTGGGGACGAGCAGTACTTC	CASSVGGSGDEQYF
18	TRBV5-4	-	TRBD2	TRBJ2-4	TGTGCCAGCAGCTCGACCGGGACTAGCGCACTAGCCAAAAACATTCAGTACTTC	CASSSTGTSALAKNIQYF
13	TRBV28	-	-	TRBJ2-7	TGTGCCAGCTGGGGGCAGGGGAACTACGAGCAGTACTTC	CASWGQGNYEQYF
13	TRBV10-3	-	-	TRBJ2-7	TGTGCCATCAGTGCAAGAGGGAACTACGAGCAGTACTTC	CAISARGNYEQYF
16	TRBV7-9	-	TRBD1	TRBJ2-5	TGTGCCAGCAGCGCCACAGGGGGCTGGGGACAAGAGACCCAGTACTTC	CASSATGGWGQETQYF
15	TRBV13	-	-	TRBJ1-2	TGTGCCAGCAGCTCGGAAACAGGGACTAACTATGGCTACACCTTC	CASSSETGTNYGYTF
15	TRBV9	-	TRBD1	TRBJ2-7	TGTGCCAGCAGCGTAGCGGGGACAGGGTCCCACGAGCAGTACTTC	CASSVAGTGSHEQYF
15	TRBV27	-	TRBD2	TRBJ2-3	TGTGCCAGCGGGCCGGGGGGTGGCCCGGGGGATACGCAGTATTTT	CASGPGGGPGDTQYF
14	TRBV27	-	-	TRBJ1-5	TGTGCCAGCAGTTTCGGGACTCCCGGACAGCCCCAGCATTTT	CASSFGTPGQPQHF
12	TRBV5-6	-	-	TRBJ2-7	TGTGCCAGCAGCTCGCTCAGGAACGAGCAGTACTTC	CASSSLRNEQYF
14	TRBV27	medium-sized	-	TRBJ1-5	TGTGCCAGCAGTTTAAATGGGGGGAATCAGCCCCAGCATTTT	CASSLNGGNQPQHF
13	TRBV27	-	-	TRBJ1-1	TGTGCCAGCAGTTTAAAACAGCACACTGAAGCTTTCTTT	CASSLKQHTEAFF
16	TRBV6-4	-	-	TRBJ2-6	TGTGCCGGCAGTGACTCGGACAGCTCTGGGGCCAACGTCCTGACTTTC	CAGSDSDSSGANVLTF
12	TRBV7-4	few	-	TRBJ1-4	TGTGCCACACGGCAGGATAATGAAAAACTGTTTTTT	CATRQDNEKLFF
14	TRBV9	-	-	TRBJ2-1	TGTGCCAGCAGCGTAGGAAGGACTAACAATGAGCAGTTCTTC	CASSVGRTNNEQFF
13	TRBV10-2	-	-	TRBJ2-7	TGCGCCAGCAGTGATTGGGGCAAAGCCGAGCAGTACTTC	CASSDWGKAEQYF
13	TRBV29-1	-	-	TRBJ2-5	TGCAGCGTTGAAGGACCTGCGGGGGAGACCCAGTACTTC	CSVEGPAGETQYF
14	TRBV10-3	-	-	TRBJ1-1	TGTGCCATCAGTGAGTTCGGGGACTACACTGAAGCTTTCTTT	CAISEFGDYTEAFF
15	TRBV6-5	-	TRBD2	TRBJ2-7	TGTGCCAGCAGCCTACTAGCGGGAGAAGCCTACGAGCAGTACTTC	CASSLLAGEAYEQYF
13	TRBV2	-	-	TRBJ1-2	TGTGCCAGCAGTGCCAGTTCTAACTATGGCTACACCTTC	CASSASSNYGYTF
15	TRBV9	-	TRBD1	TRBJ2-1	TGTGCCAGCAGTGGACAGGGAACTACCTACAATGAGCAGTTCTTC	CASSGQGTTYNEQFF
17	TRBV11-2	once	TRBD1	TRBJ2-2	TGTGCCAGCAGCCCACAATTCAGGGGGCCGAACACCGGGGAGCTGTTTTTT	CASSPQFRGPNTGELFF
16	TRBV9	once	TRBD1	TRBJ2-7	TGTGCCAGCAGCGACGCAGGGGGCTTCCCCGGCTACGAGCAGTACTTC	CASSDAGGFPGYEQYF